The TCR beta chain described here comes from a study of graft-versus-host responses after intestinal transplantation. TCRdb keeps only in-frame clones here, not all; method: immunoSEQ multiplex PCR. The data contain about 120,000 clones, roughly 95% of them singletons. Germline lookup yields CDR1 SGDLS and CDR2 YYNGEE. The ends lost 3 bases at V and 5 bases at J; junction bases unmatched: 3. The CDR3 is made up of 15 amino acids. This clone has a single count. Its matching antigen is unknown. The receptor was isolated from a human donor who received an intestinal transplant. The chain combines TRBV9 with TRBJ2-1; 12 bases agree with TRBD2. Specimen: unstimulated CD8+ T cells sorted from spleen or lymph node cells, collected before intestinal transplant. The chain's CDR3 is CASSALAGGDNEQFF. The CDR3, as DNA: TGTGCCAGCAGCGCCCTAGCGGGAGGGGACAATGAGCAGTTCTTC.